This is a list of T cell receptor beta chains from one sample in a study of blood T cell repertoires in COVID-19. Measured with immunoSEQ multiplex PCR; TCRdb has only the in-frame clones, and not every one. Of about 290,000 clones in the sample, roughly 88% were seen once. The sequenced sample was peripheral blood. The source is a woman in her 30s with active or convalescent COVID-19. Each CDR3 is given with its conserved first and last residue. The order of the fields is D gene, J gene, V gene, clone size, CDR3 DNA, CDR3 protein. The D gene is left open where the match is weak. Size is stated for part of the rows, as once, few or many counts, or as a class when the clone is expanded.

d_call: TRBD1; j_call: TRBJ1-4; v_call: TRBV5-1; clone_size: .; cdr3_nt: TGCGCCAGCAGCTTGGGAGGACAGGGTTATAGTGAAAAACTGTTTTTT; cdr3_aa: CASSLGGQGYSEKLFF
d_call: .; j_call: TRBJ1-2; v_call: TRBV28; clone_size: .; cdr3_nt: TGTGCCAGCAACCCTGCCGGGTCCAGACTTAGTTATGGCTACACCTTC; cdr3_aa: CASNPAGSRLSYGYTF
d_call: TRBD1; j_call: TRBJ2-6; v_call: TRBV28; clone_size: .; cdr3_nt: TGTGCCAGCAGTGCGGGACAGGCAGTAACTGGGGCCAACGTCCTGACTTTC; cdr3_aa: CASSAGQAVTGANVLTF
d_call: TRBD2; j_call: TRBJ2-5; v_call: TRBV7-8; clone_size: .; cdr3_nt: TGTGCCAGCAGACCGGGACTAGCGGGGCCAGAGACCCAGTACTTC; cdr3_aa: CASRPGLAGPETQYF
d_call: .; j_call: TRBJ2-3; v_call: TRBV5-1; clone_size: .; cdr3_nt: TGCGCCAGCAGCTATCCTACAGGGATTGCAGATACGCAGTATTTT; cdr3_aa: CASSYPTGIADTQYF
d_call: TRBD1; j_call: TRBJ1-5; v_call: TRBV19; clone_size: .; cdr3_nt: TGTGCCAGTAGTATAGCGGGCAGGGGGAATTCTCAGCCCCAGCATTTT; cdr3_aa: CASSIAGRGNSQPQHF
d_call: TRBD1; j_call: TRBJ1-4; v_call: TRBV9; clone_size: few; cdr3_nt: TGTGCCAGCAGCCAGGGACAGGGAGGGGAAAAACTGTTTTTT; cdr3_aa: CASSQGQGGEKLFF
d_call: TRBD1; j_call: TRBJ1-1; v_call: TRBV29-1; clone_size: .; cdr3_nt: TGCAGCGTTGCTAGGGACAGGGACGAAGCTTTCTTT; cdr3_aa: CSVARDRDEAFF
d_call: TRBD2; j_call: TRBJ2-5; v_call: TRBV28; clone_size: few; cdr3_nt: TGTGCCAGCAGTCGCCCCGAGCGGGGGGGCCTCGAGACCCAGTACTTC; cdr3_aa: CASSRPERGGLETQYF
d_call: .; j_call: TRBJ1-3; v_call: TRBV9; clone_size: .; cdr3_nt: TGTGCCAGCAGCGCACGACAGGAAATTTCTGGAAACACCATATATTTT; cdr3_aa: CASSARQEISGNTIYF
d_call: TRBD2; j_call: TRBJ2-7; v_call: TRBV9; clone_size: .; cdr3_nt: TGTGCCAGCAGCGTCTCGGTCGCTAGCGGGGGAACTTCCGGCGGAGAGCAGTACTTC; cdr3_aa: CASSVSVASGGTSGGEQYF
d_call: .; j_call: TRBJ1-3; v_call: TRBV7-2; clone_size: once; cdr3_nt: TGTGCCAGCAGCTTAGACTCAGGGCTAGGTGGAAACACCATATATTTT; cdr3_aa: CASSLDSGLGGNTIYF
d_call: .; j_call: TRBJ1-6; v_call: TRBV27; clone_size: .; cdr3_nt: TGTGCCAGCAGTTTTCGTCCCCTATCCTATAATTCACCCCTCCACTTT; cdr3_aa: CASSFRPLSYNSPLHF
d_call: TRBD1; j_call: TRBJ2-2; v_call: TRBV24-1; clone_size: once; cdr3_nt: TGTGCCACCAGTGATTTGGGGACAGAGAACACCGGGGAGCTGTTTTTT; cdr3_aa: CATSDLGTENTGELFF
d_call: TRBD2; j_call: TRBJ2-1; v_call: TRBV7-9; clone_size: .; cdr3_nt: TGTGCCAGCAGTTGGACTAGCGGGGGGGCCTCCTACAATGAGCAGTTCTTC; cdr3_aa: CASSWTSGGASYNEQFF
d_call: TRBD2; j_call: TRBJ2-7; v_call: TRBV28; clone_size: once; cdr3_nt: TGTGCCAGCAGTTTTTATCGGGGGGGCGCCTACGAGCAGTACTTC; cdr3_aa: CASSFYRGGAYEQYF
d_call: .; j_call: TRBJ1-1; v_call: TRBV2; clone_size: once; cdr3_nt: TGTGCCAGCAGTCCCCGGACAGCGAACACTGAAGCTTTCTTT; cdr3_aa: CASSPRTANTEAFF
d_call: TRBD1; j_call: TRBJ2-1; v_call: TRBV19; clone_size: .; cdr3_nt: TGTGCCAGTACCCGGACCGGGACAGGGATCGATGAGCAGTTCTTC; cdr3_aa: CASTRTGTGIDEQFF
d_call: TRBD1; j_call: TRBJ2-3; v_call: TRBV6-2/TRBV6-3; clone_size: .; cdr3_nt: TGTGCCAGCAGTCCACGGACAGGGTTTACAGATACGCAGTATTTT; cdr3_aa: CASSPRTGFTDTQYF
d_call: .; j_call: TRBJ1-1; v_call: TRBV6-1; clone_size: .; cdr3_nt: TGTGCCAGCAGTGGCCCAATCCAACTAGCGACCGGGACAAGGCTCACTGAAGCTTTCTTT; cdr3_aa: CASSGPIQLATGTRLTEAFF
d_call: .; j_call: TRBJ2-3; v_call: TRBV15; clone_size: few; cdr3_nt: TGTGCCACCAGGCGGGGCCTCGGCACAGATACGCAGTATTTT; cdr3_aa: CATRRGLGTDTQYF
d_call: .; j_call: TRBJ2-6; v_call: TRBV4-2; clone_size: .; cdr3_nt: TGTGCCAGCAGCCAAGATTTTACGGGAGCCTCTGGGGCCAACGTCCTGACTTTC; cdr3_aa: CASSQDFTGASGANVLTF
d_call: TRBD1; j_call: TRBJ1-3; v_call: TRBV7-2; clone_size: once; cdr3_nt: TGTGCCAGCAGCTCCGGGACAGGCCACTCTGGAAACACCATATATTTT; cdr3_aa: CASSSGTGHSGNTIYF
d_call: TRBD1; j_call: TRBJ1-1; v_call: TRBV19; clone_size: .; cdr3_nt: TGTGCCAGTAGTATACAACGGACAGGGGTACTCTTT; cdr3_aa: CASSIQRTGVLF
d_call: TRBD2; j_call: TRBJ2-5; v_call: TRBV9; clone_size: .; cdr3_nt: TGTGCCAGCAGCGTCGCGGGGGGGCCCGAGACCCAGTACTTC; cdr3_aa: CASSVAGGPETQYF
d_call: .; j_call: TRBJ1-6; v_call: TRBV6-5; clone_size: .; cdr3_nt: TGTGCCAGCAGTCAGAGAAGGGGAAGCTCACCCCTCCACTTT; cdr3_aa: CASSQRRGSSPLHF
d_call: .; j_call: TRBJ2-2; v_call: TRBV30; clone_size: .; cdr3_nt: TGTGCCTGGAGTGTACGCCAGTCCGGGGAGCTGTTTTTT; cdr3_aa: CAWSVRQSGELFF
d_call: TRBD2; j_call: TRBJ2-3; v_call: TRBV7-2; clone_size: .; cdr3_nt: TGTGCCAGCAGCTTAGTCAAAGCGGGGGCCCTCACAGATACGCAGTATTTT; cdr3_aa: CASSLVKAGALTDTQYF
d_call: .; j_call: TRBJ1-1; v_call: TRBV6-1; clone_size: .; cdr3_nt: TGTGCCAGCAGTGACCAGGGGCGGACTGAAGCTTTCTTT; cdr3_aa: CASSDQGRTEAFF
d_call: .; j_call: TRBJ1-6; v_call: TRBV6-5; clone_size: .; cdr3_nt: TGTGCCAGCAGTTACAACCGGGGGGGCAAGGATTCACCCCTCCACTTT; cdr3_aa: CASSYNRGGKDSPLHF
d_call: TRBD1; j_call: TRBJ1-2; v_call: TRBV15; clone_size: .; cdr3_nt: TGTGCCACCAGCAGAGACACCCGTTTGACAGGGTCCAGCTATGGCTACACCTTC; cdr3_aa: CATSRDTRLTGSSYGYTF
d_call: TRBD1; j_call: TRBJ1-1; v_call: TRBV6-2/TRBV6-3; clone_size: few; cdr3_nt: TGTGCCAGCAGTCAGGACAGGGGCACTGAAGCTTTCTTT; cdr3_aa: CASSQDRGTEAFF
d_call: TRBD1; j_call: TRBJ2-7; v_call: TRBV2; clone_size: .; cdr3_nt: TGTGCCAGCAGTGCTCTCCGGGACAGGGATTTTTGGGAGCAGTACTTC; cdr3_aa: CASSALRDRDFWEQYF
d_call: .; j_call: TRBJ1-1; v_call: TRBV29-1; clone_size: .; cdr3_nt: TGCAGCGTTAACTACGGATTGATGAACACTGAAGCTTTCTTT; cdr3_aa: CSVNYGLMNTEAFF
d_call: TRBD2; j_call: TRBJ2-1; v_call: TRBV25-1; clone_size: once; cdr3_nt: TGTGCCAGCACCCCCCCGGCGTCTAGCGGTTACAATGAGCAGTTCTTC; cdr3_aa: CASTPPASSGYNEQFF
d_call: .; j_call: TRBJ1-5; v_call: TRBV6-1; clone_size: .; cdr3_nt: TGTGCCAGCAGTGAAGCGAGGCCAGCTAGCAATCAGCCCCAGCATTTT; cdr3_aa: CASSEARPASNQPQHF
d_call: .; j_call: TRBJ1-4; v_call: TRBV28; clone_size: once; cdr3_nt: TGTGCCAGCAGTTGGGGCTTAAATGAAAAACTGTTTTTT; cdr3_aa: CASSWGLNEKLFF
d_call: .; j_call: TRBJ1-2; v_call: TRBV5-4; clone_size: .; cdr3_nt: TGTGCCAGCAGCTTGTTCCAGGCAGCTAACTATGGCTACACCTTC; cdr3_aa: CASSLFQAANYGYTF
d_call: .; j_call: TRBJ2-4; v_call: TRBV5-4; clone_size: .; cdr3_nt: TGTGCCAGCAGCTTGGGGGGGGTTCTAGCCAAAAACATTCAGTACTTC; cdr3_aa: CASSLGGVLAKNIQYF
d_call: .; j_call: TRBJ2-7; v_call: TRBV12-3/TRBV12-4; clone_size: .; cdr3_nt: TGTGCCAGCAGTTTAACGTGGGGGCTCGAGCAGTACTTC; cdr3_aa: CASSLTWGLEQYF
d_call: .; j_call: TRBJ1-2; v_call: TRBV5-1; clone_size: .; cdr3_nt: TGCGCCAGCAGCTTGGACGGGGGGCTGAACGGCTACACCTTC; cdr3_aa: CASSLDGGLNGYTF
d_call: .; j_call: TRBJ1-6; v_call: TRBV7-2; clone_size: .; cdr3_nt: TGTGCCAGCAGTTCAGGGCAGGGCACCTATAATTCACCCCTCCACTTT; cdr3_aa: CASSSGQGTYNSPLHF
d_call: TRBD2; j_call: TRBJ2-1; v_call: TRBV27; clone_size: .; cdr3_nt: TGTGCCAGCAAAAGGGGACTAGCGGGAAGAAATGAGCAGTTCTTC; cdr3_aa: CASKRGLAGRNEQFF
d_call: .; j_call: TRBJ1-1; v_call: TRBV19; clone_size: .; cdr3_nt: TGTGCCAGTAGTATCGGGGGAGGGGTCACGACTGAAGCTTTCTTT; cdr3_aa: CASSIGGGVTTEAFF
d_call: .; j_call: TRBJ1-4; v_call: TRBV19; clone_size: .; cdr3_nt: TGTGCCAGGGAGGCGAGTGCAACTAATGAAAAACTGTTTTTT; cdr3_aa: CAREASATNEKLFF
d_call: .; j_call: TRBJ1-1; v_call: TRBV27; clone_size: .; cdr3_nt: TGTGCCAGCAGAGGCCAGGGTTGGGACACTGAAGCTTTCTTT; cdr3_aa: CASRGQGWDTEAFF
d_call: TRBD1; j_call: TRBJ1-3; v_call: TRBV10-3; clone_size: .; cdr3_nt: TGTGCCATCAGGGAGACAGGGCAGAACACCATATATTTT; cdr3_aa: CAIRETGQNTIYF
d_call: TRBD2; j_call: TRBJ2-5; v_call: TRBV5-6; clone_size: .; cdr3_nt: TGTGCCAGCAGGCGAGCGGGGGGGCAAGAGACCCAGTACTTC; cdr3_aa: CASRRAGGQETQYF
d_call: .; j_call: TRBJ1-5; v_call: TRBV7-2; clone_size: .; cdr3_nt: TGTGCCAGCAGCTTTGCCGGGGGGTCAGATCAGCCCCAGCATTTT; cdr3_aa: CASSFAGGSDQPQHF
d_call: TRBD2; j_call: TRBJ2-1; v_call: TRBV5-1; clone_size: .; cdr3_nt: TGCGCCAGCAGCTCGATAGCGGGGGCGACTGAGCAGTTCTTC; cdr3_aa: CASSSIAGATEQFF
d_call: .; j_call: TRBJ1-3; v_call: TRBV4-1; clone_size: .; cdr3_nt: TGCGCCAGCAGCTTGGACAACTCTGGAAACACCATATATTTT; cdr3_aa: CASSLDNSGNTIYF
d_call: TRBD2; j_call: TRBJ2-1; v_call: TRBV18; clone_size: .; cdr3_nt: TGTGCCAGCTCACCGAGATCCGGGACTAGGTCGGGCAATGAGCAGTTCTTC; cdr3_aa: CASSPRSGTRSGNEQFF
d_call: TRBD2; j_call: TRBJ2-1; v_call: TRBV27; clone_size: .; cdr3_nt: TGTGCCAGCAGTTTTCTGTCGGCTAGCGGGGGGGCGGGCGAGCAGTTCTTC; cdr3_aa: CASSFLSASGGAGEQFF
d_call: TRBD1; j_call: TRBJ2-7; v_call: TRBV27; clone_size: .; cdr3_nt: TGTGCCAGCACCTTAAGGACAGGGGGCATTTCCTACGAGCAGTACTTC; cdr3_aa: CASTLRTGGISYEQYF
d_call: TRBD1; j_call: TRBJ2-2; v_call: TRBV29-1; clone_size: .; cdr3_nt: TGCAGCGTTGGAGGGGGCGTGGGCGGGGAGCTGTTTTTT; cdr3_aa: CSVGGGVGGELFF